This entry lists 15 T cell receptor beta chains sequenced from one sample in a study of early T cells in non-severe SARS-CoV-2 infection. Using its own MiXCR run on the 5' RACE reads, TCRdb lists one record per CDR3 protein. The sample has fewer than 65,000 distinct CDR3 sequences, 9.3% seen once; the top ten hold 14% to 15%. Sequencing was performed on whole blood. The source is an adult who was a healthcare worker with PCR-confirmed SARS-CoV-2 infection or an uninfected control (not recorded which).

This clonotype was found many times. V usage is TRBV5-1 and J usage is TRBJ1-1; the D is unclear. V gave up 4 bases and J gave up 4 bases, with 17 bases separating them. CDR1 SGHRS and CDR2 YFSETQ come from the germline V gene. The CDR3 covers 15 residues. CDR3 region: CASSLDEIGGTEAFF. CDR3 sequence (DNA): TGCGCCAGCAGCCTGGACGAAATCGGTGGCACTGAAGCTTTCTTT.

The CDR3 nucleotides are TGTGCCAGCAGCCAAGATCCCCAGGGGGCGAATCAGCCCCAGCATTTT. Translated: CASSQDPQGANQPQHF. The chain carries TRBV4-2 and TRBJ1-5, with 8 bases identical to TRBD1. V dropped 0 bases and J dropped 4; count of bases not matched to a gene: 5. The CDR3 spans 16 residues. The germline CDR1 and CDR2 sequences are LGHNA and YNFKEQ.

This clonotype was detected ten times or more. The chain couples TRBV20-1 to TRBJ1-6; 10 nucleotides agree with TRBD1. J gave up 6 bases and V 5 bases, and 7 bases lay outside the gene matches. Germline assignment: CDR1 DFQATT and CDR2 SNEGSKA (reference sequence). CDR3 length: 15 residues. CDR3: CSASGRTGGNSPLHF. The CDR3 bases are TGCAGTGCTTCGGGCCGGACAGGGGGTAATTCACCCCTCCACTTT.

This clonotype qualifies as large. CDR3 coding DNA: TGTGCCAGCAGTTTAGGTACTGGCTACACCTTC. It yields the protein CASSLGTGYTF. This sequence joins TRBV12-3 or TRBV12-4 and TRBJ1-2, with D unclear. Trimming cost V 1 base and J 7 bases, with 4 bases left between them. This CDR3 is built from 11 residues.

The sample holds many counts of this clonotype. The chain combines TRBV13 with TRBJ2-5; the D is unclear. This CDR3 contains 12 residues. The germline V gene has CDR1 PRHDT and CDR2 FYEKMQ (reference sequence). The V end was cut by 2 bases, the J end by 5 bases, with 6 bases between. CDR3 protein: CASSLQKETQYF. CDR3 nucleotides: TGTGCCAGCAGCTTACAAAAGGAGACCCAGTACTTC. Combining the CDR3 with reference TRBV13 and TRBJ2-5 gives the whole variable domain AAGVIQSPRHLIKEKRETATLKCYPIPRHDTVYWYQQGPGQDPQFLISFYEKMQSDKGSIPDRFSAQQFSDYHSELNMSSLELGDSALYFCASSLQKETQYFGPGTRLLVL.

This clonotype was observed a single time. The V call is TRBV7-4, the J call TRBJ1-5; D gene ambiguous. Germline V gene data show CDR1 as SGHVT and CDR2 as SQSDAQ. The CDR3 totals 18 residues. V was shortened by 5 bases and J by 0 bases, with 20 bases between the two germline ends. In nucleotides, the CDR3 is TGTGCCAGCAGCCCCACGCATTTCCCGCGAGGTAGCAATCAGCCCCAGCATTTT. This sequence encodes CASSPTHFPRGSNQPQHF. Full variable domain (missing parts from reference TRBV7-4 and TRBJ1-5): GAGVSQSPRYKVAKRGRDVALRCDSISGHVTLYWYRQTLGQGSEVLTYSQSDAQRDKSGRPSGRFSAERPERSVSTLKIQRTEQGDSAVYLCASSPTHFPRGSNQPQHFGDGTRLSIL.

This clonotype turned up a few times. This chain links TRBV7-8 with TRBJ1-2, with D possibly being TRBD1 (5 bases). The CDR3 covers 15 residues. CDR1 SGHVS and CDR2 FQNEAQ come from the germline V gene. Trimming removed 2 bases from V and 2 bases from J, with 12 bases in between. The chain's CDR3 is CASSLLVGGNYGYTF. The CDR3, as DNA: TGTGCCAGCAGCTTACTGGTCGGGGGAAACTATGGCTACACCTTC. The full variable domain, in which reference TRBV7-8 and TRBJ1-2 provide the parts outside the CDR3, is GAGVSQSPRYKVAKRGQDVALRCDPISGHVSLFWYQQALGQGPEFLTYFQNEAQLDKSGLPSDRFFAERPEGSVSTLKIQRTQQEDSAVYLCASSLLVGGNYGYTFGSGTRLTVV.

The chain is built from TRBV7-2 and TRBJ1-3, with 9 bases fitting TRBD1. J lost 2 bases, V lost 1 base, and 6 bases had no gene match. CDR1 and CDR2 from the germline V gene are SGHTA and FQGNSA. This CDR3 spans 17 amino acids. CDR3 DNA sequence: TGTGCCAGCAGCTTAGTCGGGACAGGGAATACTGGAAACACCATATATTTT. Translating gives CASSLVGTGNTGNTIYF.

This clonotype was counted many times. The chain couples TRBV11-3 to TRBJ2-1, with TRBD2 as a possible D gene (5 bases). This CDR3 has 16 amino acids. Trimming cost V 5 bases and J 0 bases, with 14 bases left between them. Germline CDR1 reads SGHNT; CDR2 reads YENEEA. This CDR3 reads CASSPSGLSSYNEQFF. In nucleotides, the CDR3 is TGTGCCAGCAGCCCCAGCGGTTTAAGCTCCTACAATGAGCAGTTCTTC.

This clonotype has more than one count but fewer than ten. J is TRBJ2-1 and V is TRBV28, with 9 bases identical to TRBD1. CDR3 length: 15 amino acids. Germline CDR1 and CDR2: MDHEN and SYDVKM. V lost 7 bases and J lost 7; bases outside the gene matches: 11. The CDR3, as DNA: TGTGCCAGCACTACAGGGGGCGGGACGAAGAATGAGCAGTTCTTC. Protein product: CASTTGGGTKNEQFF.

This chain links TRBV4-2 with TRBJ2-2; D is unclear. The CDR3 covers 16 residues. Trimming took off 0 bases at V and 7 bases at J, with 15 bases between the two ends. Germline V gives CDR1 LGHNA, CDR2 YNFKEQ. This CDR3 reads CASSQDGSRVVGELFF. CDR3 DNA sequence: TGTGCCAGCAGCCAAGATGGAAGTAGGGTCGTCGGGGAGCTGTTTTTT.

At least ten counts were recorded for this clonotype. The gene calls are TRBV6-6 and TRBJ1-6, with unresolved D. CDR1 MNHNY and CDR2 SVGAGI come from the germline V gene (reference sequence). V shed 0 bases and J shed 8 bases, with 5 bases lying between them. CDR3 size: 13 residues. CDR3 bases: TGTGCCAGCAGTTACTCGAGGGATTCACCCCTCCACTTT. Translated: CASSYSRDSPLHF.

The gene calls are TRBV28 and TRBJ2-2; 8 bases agree with TRBD2. The CDR3 has 16 residues. J was trimmed by 5 bases and V by 3 bases; bases with no gene match: 8. Germline CDR1 is MDHEN and CDR2 is SYDVKM. For the CDR3, the DNA is TGTGCCAGCAGTTTTGAGCGGGAGTTGGGGACCGGGGAGCTGTTTTTT. It is translated as CASSFERELGTGELFF.

In this sample, this clonotype turned up many times. This chain uses TRBV28 with TRBJ2-4; TRBD2 is a possible D gene (6 bases). Per the germline V gene, CDR1 is MDHEN and CDR2 is SYDVKM. Trimming removed 7 bases at V and 4 bases at J, with 14 bases between. This CDR3 comprises 14 residues. DNA of the CDR3: TGTGCCAGCACGGGAGTAATGGCAAAAAACATTCAGTACTTC. Translating gives CASTGVMAKNIQYF.

This clonotype was counted only a few times. J is TRBJ2-1 and V is TRBV6-2 or TRBV6-3, with 12 bases matching TRBD2. The V gene end was trimmed by 9 bases and the J gene end by 8 bases; junction bases not matched to a gene: 8. CDR3 size: 14 residues. The germline V gene encodes CDR1 MNHEY and CDR2 SVGEGT. CDR3 sequence (DNA): TGTGCCAGTATCTCTAGCGGGAGGGTTTATGAGCAGTTCTTC. Its translation is CASISSGRVYEQFF.